This T cell receptor (beta chain) is drawn from a study of somatic mutations in cytotoxic T cells in rheumatoid arthritis. Germline assignment: CDR1 MGHRA and CDR2 YSYEKL. The CDR3 is made up of 16 amino acids. Trimming removed 0 bases from V and 3 bases from J, with 13 bases in between. The repertoire was sequenced with immunoSEQ multiplex PCR; TCRdb's copy has only in-frame clones and lacks some. This sample has about 14,000 clones, with under 80% found just once. The chain couples TRBV4-1 to TRBJ2-3; tentative D call: TRBD2 (5 bases). The specimen sequenced was CD8+ T cells sorted from blood. The receptor's source is an adult with rheumatoid arthritis. DNA for the CDR3: TGCGCCAGCAGCCAAGATATGGAGGAATTTACAGATACGCAGTATTTT. Translation: CASSQDMEEFTDTQYF.